What follows is one TCR beta chain and its context. Its matching antigen is unknown. This specimen comes from a study of post-analysis software for immune sequencing data. Trimming took off 5 bases at V and 1 base at J, with 12 bases between the two ends. The CDR3 extends over 15 amino acids. CDR1 is MNHEY, CDR2 SVGAGI, per germline. Libraries were made from TCR beta cDNA, and they carried unique molecular identifiers. A few hundred thousand cDNA molecules were obtained from 1 to 10 million T cells. MiXCR was run by TCRdb on the PCR reads, yielding one entry per CDR3 protein. The data show 600,000 to 700,000 distinct CDR3 sequences, roughly three fifths seen once. The study's findings and limits: Pronounced co-clustering by F measure was evident among identically batched samples. In patients, TRBV5-6, TRBV5-1 and TRBV20-1 belonged to five TRBV segments found more frequently than in controls. Multiple sclerosis was associated with a significant reduction in normalized Chao1 diversity relative to controls.

This TCR derives from a girl aged 2-10 years with multiple sclerosis. What was sequenced was blood. V is TRBV6-5 and J is TRBJ1-5; no definite D call. Written as DNA, the CDR3 is TGTGCCAGCAGTATCGGAATTAGGAGCAATCAGCCCCAGCATTTT. Translation: CASSIGIRSNQPQHF.